A selection of T cell receptor beta chains follows, all from one sample in a study of OX40 agonist ivuxolimab in advanced cancers. The protocol was immunoSEQ multiplex PCR, while the TCRdb copy is restricted to in-frame clones and leaves out a portion. The table records about 59,000 clones, about 80% of them present only once. The source was CD4+ or CD8+ T cells sorted from blood, collected in a trial of the OX40 agonist ivuxolimab. These receptors all come from an adult with an advanced solid tumor such as melanoma, head and neck, liver or kidney cancer. Each CDR3 is given with its conserved first and last residue. The D gene is left open where the match is weak. Some rows mark clone size as missing; the rest say once, few, many or name a class of expanded clone.

>TRBJ1-2|TRBV6-6|few|NA
TGTGCCAGCAGCCTGGACGGGAACTATGGCTACACCTTC
CASSLDGNYGYTF
>TRBJ2-2|TRBV19|once|TRBD1
TGTGCCAGTAGAAAGGGGGCGGGCACCGGGGAGCTGTTTTTT
CASRKGAGTGELFF
>TRBJ2-1|TRBV6-1|NA|NA
TGTGCCAGCAGTGAAGCGCTCAATGAGCAGTTCTTC
CASSEALNEQFF
>TRBJ2-6|TRBV28|NA|NA
TGTGCCAGCAGAACTTTCGGCTCTGGGGCCAACGTCCTGACTTTC
CASRTFGSGANVLTF
>TRBJ2-7|TRBV7-9|NA|TRBD2
TGTGCCAGCAGCCCCGGGACTAGCGGGAGTTTGCCCTACGAGCAGTACTTC
CASSPGTSGSLPYEQYF
>TRBJ1-1|TRBV5-1|NA|TRBD1
TGCGCCAGCAGCTTGGAAGGACAGGGAAACACTGAAGCTTTCTTT
CASSLEGQGNTEAFF
>TRBJ1-5|TRBV19|NA|TRBD1
TGTGCCAGTAGTATAAGCGGACAGGGAAAGAATCAGCCCCAGCATTTT
CASSISGQGKNQPQHF
>TRBJ2-5|TRBV7-2|NA|TRBD2
TGTGCCAGCAGCTCCTTCGCGACTAGCGGACAAGAGACCCAGTACTTC
CASSSFATSGQETQYF
>TRBJ2-7|TRBV6-1|once|TRBD1
TGTGCCAGCAGTAAGCAGGGGGCTAACTACGAGCAGTACTTC
CASSKQGANYEQYF
>TRBJ2-7|TRBV2|NA|TRBD2
TGTGCCAGCAATAGCGGGAGTCTGGCCTACGAGCAGTACTTC
CASNSGSLAYEQYF
>TRBJ1-4|TRBV19|NA|NA
TGTGCCAGTACCCGGGGATCAGCGACTAATGAAAAACTGTTTTTT
CASTRGSATNEKLFF
>TRBJ2-6|TRBV27|NA|NA
TGTGCCACTAAGGGGGGCCCCGGGAGGGCCAACGTCCTGACTTTC
CATKGGPGRANVLTF
>TRBJ2-4|TRBV7-8|NA|TRBD2
TGTGCCAGCAGCTTAGGCGGGGGAGTAGCCAAAAACATTCAGTACTTC
CASSLGGGVAKNIQYF
>TRBJ1-6|TRBV11-2|medium-sized|TRBD1
TGTGCCAGCAGCTTAGAGTCGGCAGGGGGCTACCGGTCACCCCTCCACTTT
CASSLESAGGYRSPLHF
>TRBJ1-1|TRBV2|NA|NA
TGTGCCAGCAGTGAGTGGACAGAAGCTTTCTTT
CASSEWTEAFF
>TRBJ1-4|TRBV12-5|NA|NA
TGTGCTAGTGGTTCCCCCCGGACCGTGAGGTTTTTT
CASGSPRTVRFF
>TRBJ2-7|TRBV6-6|once|NA
TGTGCCAGCAGTCCCCAGGGATACGAGCAGTACTTC
CASSPQGYEQYF
>TRBJ1-6|TRBV27|NA|NA
TGTGCCAGCAGTTTGCGGGGAAGAGAAAGCTCCTATAATTCACCCCTCCACTTT
CASSLRGRESSYNSPLHF
>TRBJ1-5|TRBV9|NA|TRBD1
TGTGCCAGCAGCGCCGGGACAGGGGGGAACAATCAGCCCCAGCATTTT
CASSAGTGGNNQPQHF
>TRBJ2-5|TRBV5-1|NA|NA
TGCGCCAGCAGCTTGGGGGCATCGCAAGAGACCCAGTACTTC
CASSLGASQETQYF
>TRBJ1-1|TRBV5-5|NA|TRBD1
TGTGCCAGCAGCCCGGAGATTACAGGGGTGGGGACTGAAGCTTTCTTT
CASSPEITGVGTEAFF
>TRBJ1-2|TRBV5-6|NA|NA
TGTGCCAGCAGCTTAGGGGCTAACTATGGCTACACCTTC
CASSLGANYGYTF
>TRBJ2-3|TRBV29-1|NA|TRBD2
TGCAGCGTTGACGGCCGGTCTAGCGGAAGCACAGATACGCAGTATTTT
CSVDGRSSGSTDTQYF
>TRBJ1-5|TRBV28|few|TRBD1
TGTGCCATCGGACAGGGGGGACGTCAGCCCCAGCATTTT
CAIGQGGRQPQHF
>TRBJ2-7|TRBV7-9|few|TRBD2
TGTGCCAGCAGCTTAGCGGGAGCCGGGGGGGAGCAGTACTTC
CASSLAGAGGEQYF
>TRBJ1-5|TRBV10-2|NA|NA
TGCGCCAGCAGTGAGTCGGGAGGGAGTGTCCAGCCCCAGCATTTT
CASSESGGSVQPQHF
>TRBJ2-3|TRBV5-4|NA|NA
TGTGCCAGCAGCGGTGATCGGGGGTTGGGCGCAGATACGCAGTATTTT
CASSGDRGLGADTQYF
>TRBJ2-1|TRBV7-9|NA|TRBD2
TGTGCCAGCAGCCGCTCGGGACTAGGGGACAATGAGCAGTTCTTC
CASSRSGLGDNEQFF
>TRBJ2-7|TRBV19|NA|NA
TGTGCCAGTAGTATAGGTGGGGACAACTCCTACGAGCAGTACTTC
CASSIGGDNSYEQYF
>TRBJ1-1|TRBV6-5|once|NA
TGTGCCAGCAGTTACTCGTTGTACCTCATGAACACTGAAGCTTTCTTT
CASSYSLYLMNTEAFF
>TRBJ1-4|TRBV4-3|NA|NA
TGCGCCAGCAGCCAGCAAGCGGGGGAAAAACTGTTTTTT
CASSQQAGEKLFF
>TRBJ2-7|TRBV19|few|NA
TGTGCCAGCGCACCGGGGACGCCCAAGGGGTCCGAGCAGTACTTC
CASAPGTPKGSEQYF
>TRBJ1-5|TRBV28|NA|NA
TGTGCCAGCGGGTTATATCAGCCCCAGCATTTT
CASGLYQPQHF
>TRBJ1-4|TRBV11-3|NA|NA
TGTGCCAGCATTCCGGGGCCAACTAATGAAAAACTGTTTTTT
CASIPGPTNEKLFF
>TRBJ2-1|TRBV5-6|NA|NA
TGTGCCAGCAGCGCCGTGACTAGTTCCTACAATGAGCAGTTCTTC
CASSAVTSSYNEQFF
>TRBJ2-3|TRBV28|NA|TRBD2
TGTGCCAGCAGCAGGACTAGCGGGAGAATCCCAGATACGCAGTATTTT
CASSRTSGRIPDTQYF
>TRBJ2-3|TRBV5-1|few|NA
TGCGCCAGCAGCTTTAGACTAGGGACAAGCACAGATACGCAGTATTTT
CASSFRLGTSTDTQYF
>TRBJ1-4|TRBV19|NA|NA
TGTGCCAGTAGTATAGGGTGGGGTAATGAAAAACTGTTTTTT
CASSIGWGNEKLFF
>TRBJ2-2|TRBV11-1|NA|TRBD2
TGTGCCAGCAGCTTTTTGCGGGAGGCCGGGGAGCTGTTTTTT
CASSFLREAGELFF
>TRBJ2-7|TRBV28|once|NA
TGTGCCAGCAGGAGCGCCGGGACGGATTCCTACGAGCAGTACTTC
CASRSAGTDSYEQYF
>TRBJ1-5|TRBV6-5|NA|NA
TGTGCCAGCAGTTGGACTCCTGAACCGGGGAATCAGCCCCAGCATTTT
CASSWTPEPGNQPQHF
>TRBJ2-2|TRBV28|NA|TRBD2
TGTGCCAGCAGTTTTCTAGCGGGAGAAACCGGGGAGCTGTTTTTT
CASSFLAGETGELFF
>TRBJ2-2|TRBV29-1|NA|NA
TGCAGCGTTGAAGTGGGCAGGGGAGGGCTAGCGGCCACCGGGGAGCTGTTTTTT
CSVEVGRGGLAATGELFF
>TRBJ2-1|TRBV18|NA|TRBD2
TGTGCCAGCTCACCACTCGGAAGCGGAGCGGGGGCGGGTGAGCAGTTCTTC
CASSPLGSGAGAGEQFF
>TRBJ1-1|TRBV15|NA|TRBD1
TGTGCCACCAGCAGATTTCCGTTACAGGGGCTTCCGGCTGAAGCTTTCTTT
CATSRFPLQGLPAEAFF
>TRBJ2-1|TRBV28|NA|TRBD2
TGTGCCAGCATGGCCCCGGTAGCGGGAGGGTACAATGAGCAGTTCTTC
CASMAPVAGGYNEQFF
>TRBJ2-5|TRBV18|few|TRBD2
TGTGCCAGCTCACCGCGAAGCGGGGGGGAGACCCAGTACTTC
CASSPRSGGETQYF
>TRBJ1-1|TRBV2|NA|NA
TGTGCCAGCAGTGTAGAGGGGTCGGGCACTGAAGCTTTCTTT
CASSVEGSGTEAFF
>TRBJ1-5|TRBV15|NA|NA
TGTGCCACCAGCAGCCCGGGGAGCAATCAGCCCCAGCATTTT
CATSSPGSNQPQHF
>TRBJ2-5|TRBV28|NA|NA
TGTGCCAGCAGTCCCCCCGGGGCGCGAGAGACCCAGTACTTC
CASSPPGARETQYF
>TRBJ1-1|TRBV6-1|NA|NA
TGTGCCAGCAGTGAGACTCAGGGGTGGTGGGATGATTTCTTT
CASSETQGWWDDFF
>TRBJ2-5|TRBV5-6|NA|TRBD2
TGTGCCAGCAGCTTGGGACTAAGCGGGAGTTCTGGAGAGACCCAGTACTTC
CASSLGLSGSSGETQYF
>TRBJ2-3|TRBV5-4|once|TRBD2
TGTGCCAGCAGCCCACGGACTAGCGGGGGGGTCCCCACAGATACGCAGTATTTT
CASSPRTSGGVPTDTQYF
>TRBJ2-3|TRBV5-8|few|NA
TGTGCCAGCAGCCACTCACAGCGGGCGTCTGTGGATACGCAGTATTTT
CASSHSQRASVDTQYF
>TRBJ2-6|TRBV7-3|few|NA
TGTGCCAGCAGCTTAAAGATCTCTGGGGCCAACGTCCTGACTTTC
CASSLKISGANVLTF
>TRBJ2-5|TRBV7-2|NA|NA
TGTGCCAGCAGCCCCGTTAAGATGTCGGAGACCCAGTACTTC
CASSPVKMSETQYF
>TRBJ1-2|TRBV5-5|NA|TRBD1
TGTGCCAGCAGCTTGGCCACCCAGGGGGCATTTGGCTACACCTTC
CASSLATQGAFGYTF
>TRBJ2-3|TRBV2|once|NA
TGTGCCACCGCTCTCGGTGCTAGCACAGATACGCAGTATTTT
CATALGASTDTQYF
>TRBJ2-5|TRBV9|NA|TRBD1
TGTGCCAGCAGCGTAGTGCCCGACAGGGCCGGAGAGACCCAGTACTTC
CASSVVPDRAGETQYF
>TRBJ2-5|TRBV18|once|NA
TGTGCCAGCTCACCTCCAGGGGGGCCCCAAGAGACCCAGTACTTC
CASSPPGGPQETQYF